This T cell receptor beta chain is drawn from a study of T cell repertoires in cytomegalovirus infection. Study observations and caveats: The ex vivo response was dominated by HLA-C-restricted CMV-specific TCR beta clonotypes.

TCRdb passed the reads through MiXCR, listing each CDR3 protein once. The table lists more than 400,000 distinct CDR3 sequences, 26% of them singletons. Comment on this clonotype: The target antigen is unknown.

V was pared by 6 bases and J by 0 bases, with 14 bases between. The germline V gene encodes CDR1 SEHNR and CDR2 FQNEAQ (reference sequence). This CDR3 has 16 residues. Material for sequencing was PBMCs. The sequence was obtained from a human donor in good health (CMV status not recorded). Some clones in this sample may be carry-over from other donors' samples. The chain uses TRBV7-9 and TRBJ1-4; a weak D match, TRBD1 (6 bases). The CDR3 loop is CASSRTGAATNEKLFF. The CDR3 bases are TGTGCCAGCAGTAGGACGGGGGCTGCAACTAATGAAAAACTGTTTTTT.